The present entry profiles one T cell receptor beta chain with its context. Germline CDR1 reads SGHAT; CDR2 reads FQNNGV. The CDR3 has 16 amino acids. Trimming pared 1 base from V and 2 bases from J, leaving 15 bases between. The record originates from a study of Graves' ophthalmopathy and Graves' hyperthyroidism. Amplification of the TCR beta CDR3 regions used RNA transcripts (as template). Amplification began with first-round RT-PCR using HTBI primers, then second-round multiplex PCR was performed. A single record per CDR3 protein comes from TCRdb applying MiXCR to the multiplex PCR reads. The table records 150,000 to 200,000 distinct CDR3 sequences, 39% of them present only once.

The clonotype originates from a man aged 25-45 years with Graves' ophthalmopathy. V usage is TRBV11-2 and J usage is TRBJ2-7; TRBD1 is a possible D gene (6 bases). The sample taken for sequencing was peripheral blood. This CDR3 is CASSLVITGQTYEQYF. The DNA for the CDR3 is TGTGCCAGCAGCTTAGTCATTACGGGACAAACCTACGAGCAGTACTTC.